These T cell receptor beta chains were read from a single sample in a study of T cells in Graves' hyperthyroidism and ophthalmopathy. One entry per CDR3 protein results from TCRdb running MiXCR on the multiplex PCR reads. In the table there are about 640,000 distinct CDR3 sequences, less than 25% of which are singletons. The sample taken for sequencing was blood. The receptors were gathered from a man aged 25 to 45 with Graves' ophthalmopathy. Each CDR3 is given with its conserved first and last residue. D genes are given only for firm matches. The size entry is marked missing in some rows and otherwise reads once, few, many or a size class.

CDR3 DNA: TGTGCCTGGAGCACACAGGGCTCCACAGATACGCAGTATTTT; CDR3 protein: CAWSTQGSTDTQYF; J gene: TRBJ2-3; D gene: .; V gene: TRBV30; CDR3 length: 14; clone size: few
CDR3 DNA: TGTGCCATCAGTGAGTCGAGGCAGGGGCCCGGGGAGCTGTTTTTT; CDR3 protein: CAISESRQGPGELFF; J gene: TRBJ2-2; D gene: .; V gene: TRBV10-3; CDR3 length: 15; clone size: .
CDR3 DNA: TGTGCCAGCAGTGTCCGACTAGCGGGAGTACTGGATGAGCAGTTCTTC; CDR3 protein: CASSVRLAGVLDEQFF; J gene: TRBJ2-1; D gene: TRBD2; V gene: TRBV27; CDR3 length: 16; clone size: .
CDR3 DNA: TGTGCCAGCAGCTTAGAGCACGGTTCCTACGAGCAGTACTTC; CDR3 protein: CASSLEHGSYEQYF; J gene: TRBJ2-7; D gene: .; V gene: TRBV13; CDR3 length: 14; clone size: .
CDR3 DNA: TGTGCCAGCAGTTTAGATACTAGCGGGAGGGCGGCTGAGCAGTTCTTC; CDR3 protein: CASSLDTSGRAAEQFF; J gene: TRBJ2-1; D gene: TRBD2; V gene: TRBV12-3/TRBV12-4; CDR3 length: 16; clone size: .
CDR3 DNA: TGTGCCAGCAGGAAAACCGGGCTGAATGAAAAACTGTTTTTT; CDR3 protein: CASRKTGLNEKLFF; J gene: TRBJ1-4; D gene: .; V gene: TRBV12-3/TRBV12-4; CDR3 length: 14; clone size: .
CDR3 DNA: TGCAGCGTTGAATTTGGGGAAACACTGGATGAGCAGTTCTTC; CDR3 protein: CSVEFGETLDEQFF; J gene: TRBJ2-1; D gene: .; V gene: TRBV29-1; CDR3 length: 14; clone size: .
CDR3 DNA: TGTGCCAGCAGCTTAAAAGGGGGCGGAGGATCACCCCTCCACTTT; CDR3 protein: CASSLKGGGGSPLHF; J gene: TRBJ1-6; D gene: TRBD1; V gene: TRBV7-3; CDR3 length: 15; clone size: .
CDR3 DNA: TGTGCCAGCAGTGAACTGGGACAATACACAGATACGCAGTATTTT; CDR3 protein: CASSELGQYTDTQYF; J gene: TRBJ2-3; D gene: .; V gene: TRBV6-1; CDR3 length: 15; clone size: .
CDR3 DNA: TGTGCCAGCAGTTACTCGGGTCAAGGGAGACTCGAAGCTTTCTTT; CDR3 protein: CASSYSGQGRLEAFF; J gene: TRBJ1-1; D gene: .; V gene: TRBV6-5; CDR3 length: 15; clone size: many
CDR3 DNA: TGTGCCAGCACCACCGGTGCAGGGGGACGTAACACCATATATTTT; CDR3 protein: CASTTGAGGRNTIYF; J gene: TRBJ1-3; D gene: TRBD1; V gene: TRBV12-3/TRBV12-4; CDR3 length: 15; clone size: many
CDR3 DNA: TGTGCCAGCTCCCCGGGACAGGCTAATGAAAAACTGTTTTTT; CDR3 protein: CASSPGQANEKLFF; J gene: TRBJ1-4; D gene: TRBD1; V gene: TRBV18; CDR3 length: 14; clone size: many
CDR3 DNA: TGTGCCAGCAGTGAGTCCCCGCTAAGCACTGAAGCTTTCTTT; CDR3 protein: CASSESPLSTEAFF; J gene: TRBJ1-1; D gene: .; V gene: TRBV6-1; CDR3 length: 14; clone size: .
CDR3 DNA: TGTGCCAGCAGTTTCCCGGGACAGGGGGAAACACTGAAAGCTTTCTTT; CDR3 protein: CASSFPGQGETLKAFF; J gene: TRBJ1-1; D gene: TRBD1; V gene: TRBV28; CDR3 length: 16; clone size: .
CDR3 DNA: TGTGCCAGCAGCCCACGTGGGACACCCATTTCCTACAATGAGCAGTTCTTC; CDR3 protein: CASSPRGTPISYNEQFF; J gene: TRBJ2-1; D gene: .; V gene: TRBV9; CDR3 length: 17; clone size: .
CDR3 DNA: TGTGCCAGCAGTTTAACAACTGGGGCCAACGTCCTGACTTTC; CDR3 protein: CASSLTTGANVLTF; J gene: TRBJ2-6; D gene: .; V gene: TRBV27; CDR3 length: 14; clone size: .
CDR3 DNA: TGTGCCAGCAGCCATGACGACACTTGGAACGAGCAGTACTTC; CDR3 protein: CASSHDDTWNEQYF; J gene: TRBJ2-7; D gene: .; V gene: TRBV4-2; CDR3 length: 14; clone size: .
CDR3 DNA: TGTGCCAGCAGCCAAGATCCGGCTAGCGGGAGGGCCTCCTACGAGCAGTACTTC; CDR3 protein: CASSQDPASGRASYEQYF; J gene: TRBJ2-7; D gene: TRBD2; V gene: TRBV4-2; CDR3 length: 18; clone size: few